The 27 T cell receptor beta chains below were found in one sample sequenced in a study of blood T cells in healthy people across ages (dated by TCRdb to about 2015). Libraries were built with 5' RACE. A second roughly 7 to 11 cycle PCR used a sample-barcoded 5' primer and a J-beta primer mix. The public reads were run again by TCRdb, first through fastp at Q25 and then through MiXCR, and only productive beta chains were kept. Rows are combined by CDR3 protein, so each entry shows the most common genes and DNA. The sample data list 1.5 million to 2 million distinct CDR3 sequences, and about two fifths of these were observed just once. Together, the top ten hold 20% to 25% of the sample. Sequences were obtained from blood. The receptor source for this set is a human donor in good health.

This clonotype was detected only a few times. The rearrangement links TRBV6-5 to TRBJ2-7; D remains ambiguous. Germline assignment: CDR1 MNHEY and CDR2 SVGAGI. The V gene lost 2 bases and the J gene lost 0 bases, with 5 bases spanning the gap. This CDR3 has 13 residues. CDR3 in amino acids: CASSYRVSYEQYF. The DNA for the CDR3 is TGTGCCAGCAGTTACAGGGTCTCCTACGAGCAGTACTTC.

The rearrangement uses TRBV27 and TRBJ1-1, with D possibly being TRBD1 (5 bases). The CDR3 runs to 16 residues. V lost 6 bases to trimming and J lost 0 bases, with 17 bases between them. From germline, CDR1 is MNHEY and CDR2 SMNVEV (reference sequence). The CDR3 sequence: CASSPSRGLLNTEAFF. CDR3 nucleotides: TGTGCCAGCAGCCCCTCCCGGGGACTTTTGAACACTGAAGCTTTCTTT.

This clonotype occurred once. The CDR3 nucleotides are TGTGCCAGCAGTTTAGCGGGACACCTGAACACTGAAGCTTTCTTT. Protein: CASSLAGHLNTEAFF. The rearrangement links TRBV12-3 or TRBV12-4 to TRBJ1-1; D is perhaps TRBD1 (6 bases). This CDR3 has 15 amino acids. V was cut by 0 bases and J by 0 bases, with 8 bases left in between.

The genes are TRBV20-1 and TRBJ2-1, with 7 bases that match TRBD2. The CDR3 is made up of 16 amino acids. The germline CDR1 and CDR2 sequences are DFQATT and SNEGSKA (reference sequence). After removal of 6 bases from V and 0 bases from J, the junction contained 11 bases not matched to a gene. CDR3 residues: CSAPKLASSSYNEQFF. The CDR3, as DNA: TGCAGTGCGCCGAAACTAGCGTCGAGCTCCTACAATGAGCAGTTCTTC.

J is TRBJ2-1 and V is TRBV7-8; a weak D match, TRBD2 (5 bases). Trimming took 1 base from V and 0 from J, leaving 10 bases between them. The CDR3 has 16 amino acids. CDR1 and CDR2 from the germline V gene are SGHVS and FQNEAQ. The CDR3 DNA reads TGTGCCAGCAGCTTAGTAACTAGAACCTCCTACAATGAGCAGTTCTTC. The encoded protein is CASSLVTRTSYNEQFF.

The rearrangement joins TRBV28 to TRBJ2-3, with a possible D match to TRBD1 (6 bases). With 6 bases removed from V and 3 bases from J, the gap between germline ends came to 13 bases. Germline values: CDR1 MDHEN, CDR2 SYDVKM. The length of the CDR3 is 14 residues. Written as DNA, the CDR3 is TGTGCCAGCAGCTTACCCCAGGGGACAGATACGCAGTATTTT. It translates to CASSLPQGTDTQYF. Based on the CDR3 plus reference TRBV28 and TRBJ2-3, the full variable domain is DVKVTQSSRYLVKRTGEKVFLECVQDMDHENMFWYRQDPGLGLRLIYFSYDVKMKEKGDIPEGYSVSREKKERFSLILESASTNQTSMYLCASSLPQGTDTQYFGPGTRLTVL.

This clonotype was found a few times. The rearrangement links TRBV28 to TRBJ1-4; TRBD1 is a possible D gene (6 bases). This CDR3 comprises 16 residues. The V gene lost 3 bases and the J gene lost 0 bases, with 11 bases spanning the gap. Per germline, CDR1 MDHEN and CDR2 SYDVKM. The CDR3 DNA is TGTGCCAGCAGTTTTACAACAGGGCCAACTAATGAAAAACTGTTTTTT. Its protein product is CASSFTTGPTNEKLFF.

The genes are TRBV20-1 and TRBJ2-4; TRBD2 is a possible D gene (5 bases). The last part of the DNA fits TRBJ2-7 better; the J call may be wrong. The CDR3 has 15 residues. The germline V gene has CDR1 DFQATT and CDR2 SNEGSKA (reference sequence). CDR3 sequence: CSARGERASPYEQYF. The CDR3 nucleotides read TGCAGTGCTAGAGGGGAGAGGGCATCCCCCTACGAGCAGTACTTC.

In its sample, this clonotype was seen a few times. The gene calls are TRBV21-1 and TRBJ2-5. TRBV21-1 is a listed pseudogene. This CDR3 has 13 amino acids. CDR3 sequence (DNA): TGTGCCAGCAGCATTAGGTTCTGGGAGATCCAGTACTTC. Translated: CASSIRFWEIQYF.

The CDR3 DNA sequence: TGTGCCAGCCGGGGGGGCATTTTAAATGAGCAGTTCTTC. It is translated as CASRGGILNEQFF. The chain uses TRBV28 and TRBJ2-1, with TRBD2 matching over 8 bases. CDR3 length: 13 residues. CDR1 is MDHEN, CDR2 SYDVKM, per germline. Trimming took 8 bases from V and 7 from J; bases not matched to a gene: 7.

This chain links TRBV4-2 with TRBJ1-1; possibly TRBD1 for D (5 bases). CDR1 and CDR2 (germline): LGHNA, YNFKEQ. The length of the CDR3 is 16 residues. The V end was cut by 3 bases, the J end by 1 base, with 15 bases between. CDR3 nucleotide sequence: TGTGCCAGCAGCCACCCCTCGACGGGGGGGAACACTGAAGCTTTCTTT. Protein product: CASSHPSTGGNTEAFF.

This chain connects TRBV11-2 to TRBJ1-2; D perhaps matches TRBD1 (6 bases). The CDR3 has 12 residues. Trimming cost V 5 bases and J 9 bases, with 13 bases left between them. Germline V CDR1 and CDR2: SGHAT, FQNNGV. The CDR3 nucleotides read TGTGCCAGCAGCACTTTAGGGGGGAGCTACACCTTC. This translates into CASSTLGGSYTF.

The chain has TRBV7-7 and TRBJ2-5, with D unresolved. The length of the CDR3 is 15 residues. Per the germline V gene, CDR1 is SSHAT and CDR2 is FNYEAQ (reference sequence). With 5 bases removed from V and 0 bases from J, the gap between germline ends came to 13 bases. DNA for the CDR3: TGTGCCAGCAGCCAAGGCCGGAGATACCAAGAGACCCAGTACTTC. It specifies CASSQGRRYQETQYF.

The V gene is TRBV5-1, the J gene TRBJ2-5; 7 bases are a match to TRBD1. This CDR3 comprises 16 residues. J gave up 0 bases and V 3 bases, and 8 bases lay outside the gene matches. The germline V gene encodes CDR1 SGHRS and CDR2 YFSETQ. CDR3 nucleotides: TGCGCCAGCAGCTCCTCGGGACAGATATACCAAGAGACCCAGTACTTC. Amino acid sequence: CASSSSGQIYQETQYF.

The chain recombines TRBV10-3 with TRBJ2-7; 10 positions match TRBD2. The trim removed 3 bases at V and 7 bases at J, leaving 9 bases unmatched. CDR3 length equals 15 residues. The V gene's germline CDR1 is ENHRY and CDR2 SYGVKD. CDR3 sequence: CAISDLTSGRWEQYF. In DNA, the CDR3 is TGTGCCATCAGTGATTTGACTAGCGGGCGGTGGGAGCAGTACTTC.

The CDR3 here is CAITRFDNEQFF. CDR3 sequence (DNA): TGTGCCATCACGAGATTCGACAATGAGCAGTTCTTC. The rearrangement joins TRBV12-3 or TRBV12-4 to TRBJ2-1; D is ambiguous. V lost 10 bases, J lost 5 bases, and 12 bases lay in between. This CDR3 is built from 12 residues.

In this sample, this clonotype turned up a few times. The J gene is TRBJ2-3, the V gene TRBV20-1; perhaps TRBD1 as D (6 bases). With 6 bases removed from V and 2 bases from J, the gap between germline ends came to 12 bases. The CDR3 consists of 13 residues. Germline CDR1 and CDR2: DFQATT and SNEGSKA (reference sequence). The CDR3 reads CSARTAYTDTQYF. For the CDR3, the DNA is TGCAGTGCCAGGACAGCCTACACAGATACGCAGTATTTT.

The table lists this clonotype with a few counts. The V call is TRBV5-5, the J call TRBJ1-2, with 7 bases fitting TRBD1. CDR3 length: 14 amino acids. V trimming: 4 bases; J trimming: 2 bases; junction bases outside the gene matches: 5. CDR1 is SGHKS, CDR2 YYEKEE, per germline (reference sequence). CDR3 in DNA: TGTGCCAGCAGCCGTCCGGGACAGAACTATGGCTACACCTTC. Translation: CASSRPGQNYGYTF.

This chain connects TRBV12-3 or TRBV12-4 to TRBJ2-7, with D maybe TRBD1 (6 bases). The CDR3 has 16 amino acids. Trimming stripped 1 base from V and 2 bases from J, with 15 bases between. CDR3 nucleotides: TGTGCCAGCAGTTTAGAGTCGGGGCAGGGGCCCTACGAGCAGTACTTC. Translated: CASSLESGQGPYEQYF.

This clonotype was seen more than once but under ten times. V is TRBV7-2 and J is TRBJ2-5; 14 nucleotides line up with TRBD2. This CDR3 is 15 amino acids long. J lost 6 bases, V lost 5 bases, and 5 bases had no gene match. In germline, CDR1 is SGHTA, CDR2 FQGNSA. The CDR3 bases are TGTGCCAGCAGCGGAGGACTAGCGGGGGGCCAGACCCAGTACTTC. It is translated as CASSGGLAGGQTQYF.

The chain links TRBV6-5 to TRBJ2-1, with 7 positions matching TRBD2. Unmatched junction bases numbered 3, after V lost 0 bases and J lost 7 bases. The CDR3 is 14 amino acids. Germline CDR1 is MNHEY and CDR2 is SVGAGI. The chain's CDR3 is CASSYSDGGNEQFF. DNA of the CDR3: TGTGCCAGCAGTTACTCAGACGGGGGGAATGAGCAGTTCTTC.

This clonotype turned up a few times. This rearrangement joins TRBV28 to TRBJ1-5, with D hard to call. Per germline, CDR1 MDHEN and CDR2 SYDVKM. The CDR3 length is 13 residues. Trimming stripped 6 bases from V and 9 bases from J, with 15 bases between. The CDR3 DNA reads TGTGCCAGCAGCCGGACGCTAGGCCGGCCCCAGCATTTT. This sequence encodes CASSRTLGRPQHF.

The chain recombines TRBV24-1 with TRBJ2-3; the D gene is possibly TRBD2 (5 bases). Germline lookup yields CDR1 KGHDR and CDR2 SFDVKD. The CDR3 sequence is 14 residues long. Trimming took off 7 bases at V and 0 bases at J, with 10 bases between the two ends. The chain's CDR3 is CATSRWESTDTQYF. The CDR3 DNA reads as TGTGCCACCAGCCGATGGGAGAGCACAGATACGCAGTATTTT.

The chain employs TRBV9 and TRBJ1-2, with TRBD1 as a possible D gene (5 bases). The CDR3 is 15 amino acids. Germline CDR1 is SGDLS and CDR2 is YYNGEE. V was cut by 0 bases and J by 6 bases, with 15 bases left in between. The CDR3 region has the DNA TGTGCCAGCAGCGTAGACATTCAGGGAGGGAATGGCTACACCTTC. Its protein product is CASSVDIQGGNGYTF. The full variable domain, its missing parts supplied by reference TRBV9 and TRBJ1-2, is DSGVTQTPKHLITATGQRVTLRCSPRSGDLSVYWYQQSLDQGLQFLIQYYNGEERAKGNILERFSAQQFPDLHSELNLSSLELGDSALYFCASSVDIQGGNGYTFGSGTRLTVV.

This clonotype was seen only a few times. The chain carries TRBV7-2 and TRBJ2-5; D uncertain. The germline V and J ends were trimmed by 3 bases and 3 bases, with 8 bases remaining between them. This CDR3 comprises 13 residues. CDR1 SGHTA and CDR2 FQGNSA come from the germline V gene. The CDR3 is CASSFDKKETQYF. CDR3 DNA: TGTGCCAGCAGCTTCGACAAGAAAGAGACCCAGTACTTC.

The sample holds a few counts of this clonotype. This chain joins TRBV4-1 and TRBJ2-3, with 8 bases lining up with TRBD2. CDR3 length: 17 residues. Germline trimming cut 4 bases from V and 2 bases from J; bases unmatched to any gene: 11. Germline V gene sequence: CDR1 MGHRA, CDR2 YSYEKL. CDR3 coding DNA: TGCGCCAGCAGCCGACCGGGAGGGCGGGGCAACACAGATACGCAGTATTTT. Protein: CASSRPGGRGNTDTQYF.

This clonotype has only a few counts. This sequence joins TRBV7-2 and TRBJ2-7; 8 nucleotides agree with TRBD2. CDR1 is SGHTA and CDR2 is FQGNSA in the germline V gene. CDR3 length: 16 amino acids. After removal of 7 bases from V and 0 bases from J, the junction contained 11 bases not matched to a gene. Here the CDR3 reads CASTQRGGPRSYEQYF. The CDR3 region has the DNA TGTGCCAGCACCCAACGCGGGGGGCCTCGCTCCTACGAGCAGTACTTC.